One T cell receptor beta chain is described in this entry. The data are from a study of blood T cell repertoires in COVID-19. The wider study: Samples representing acute and convalescent COVID-19 were sourced from the United States, Italy and Spain.

Germline lookup yields CDR1 MNHNS and CDR2 SASEGT. The CDR3 is made up of 17 amino acids. V was clipped by 0 bases and J by 0 bases, with 14 bases between them. Sequencing was performed with immunoSEQ multiplex PCR; in TCRdb, only in-frame clones are kept and a portion is missing. This table holds 130,000 or so clones, approximately 77% found once. The material sequenced was peripheral blood. This chain connects TRBV6-1 to TRBJ1-1, with TRBD1 as a possible D gene (6 bases). This clonotype originated in a human donor in a cohort sampled during active COVID-19. CDR3 DNA sequence: TGTGCCAGCAGTGAAGCGCCGGGACACCTAATGAACACTGAAGCTTTCTTT. Amino acid sequence: CASSEAPGHLMNTEAFF.